The source of this T cell receptor (beta chain) is a study of control samples from healthy donors and cancer patients. The CDR3 is made up of 20 amino acids. The junction had 20 bases not matched to a gene; V was cut back by 2 bases and J by 3 bases. The assay was immunoSEQ multiplex PCR, and TCRdb's table has in-frame clones only and misses some. The sample has just over 50,000 clones, about 90% seen once. The chain is built from TRBV23-1 and TRBJ2-7, with 9 bases matching TRBD2. TRBV23-1 is identified as an open reading frame with a role that is uncertain. The receptor was derived from a man aged 50 to 59 with head and neck cancer. The sample comprised PBMCs. The CDR3 region is CASSQGSNVAGGPKNYEQYF. The CDR3 DNA reads TGCGCCAGCAGTCAAGGCAGCAATGTGGCGGGAGGGCCGAAAAACTACGAGCAGTACTTC.